A single sample is the source of the 27 T cell receptor beta chains below, sequenced in a study of shared clonotypes between healthy human individuals. Naive-designated CD8 cells lacked CD45RO, were positively enriched for CCR7, and omitted terminally differentiated effector memory CD45RA+ cells. TCRdb keeps only in-frame clones here, not all; method: immunoSEQ multiplex PCR. The sample records millions of clones, about 93% being singletons. What was sequenced was naive CD8+ T cells from PBMCs. The receptors originated from a man between 18 and 29 years old in good health. Some clones in this sample may be carry-over from other donors' samples.

In DNA, the CDR3 is TGTGCCAGCAGCAAAACGCAGGGTACTGGAAACACCATATATTTT. Its translation is CASSKTQGTGNTIYF. V and J are TRBV7-8 and TRBJ1-3; D perhaps matches TRBD1 (5 bases). The ends were cut back, 5 bases at V and 2 bases at J, with 13 bases in the middle. Germline-derived CDR1 and CDR2 are SGHVS and FQNEAQ. The CDR3 has 15 amino acids.

The chain joins TRBV21-1 to TRBJ2-1; the table assigns TRBD2, which was not confirmed against the DNA. TRBV21-1 is listed as a pseudogene. This CDR3 spans 13 amino acids. CDR3 region: CASSKTSLGEQFF. The CDR3 nucleotides are TGTGCCAGCAGCAAGACTAGCCTTGGGGAGCAGTTCTTC.

The V gene is TRBV29-1, the J gene TRBJ2-7, with no clear D. V was cut by 6 bases and J by 2 bases, with 8 bases left in between. This CDR3 contains 11 residues. Germline assignment: CDR1 SQVTM and CDR2 ANQGSEA. In DNA form, the CDR3 reads TGCAGCGTCTCAAAGCCCTACGAGCAGTACTTC. The encoded protein is CSVSKPYEQYF.

V and J are TRBV11-2 and TRBJ2-7; D call uncertain. The CDR3 sequence is 12 residues long. Germline V lookup: CDR1 SGHAT, CDR2 FQNNGV. V was pared by 1 base and J by 4 bases, with 5 bases between. The CDR3 DNA follows: TGTGCCAGCAGCTTAGTAGAGTACGAGCAGTACTTC. The encoded protein is CASSLVEYEQYF.

J is TRBJ2-6 and V is TRBV27; no clear D. The CDR3 sequence is 13 residues long. Germline V gene sequence: CDR1 MNHEY, CDR2 SMNVEV (reference sequence). Trimming shortened V by 6 bases and J by 0 bases, and 3 bases separated the two germline ends. The chain's CDR3 is CASSTSGANVLTF. The CDR3 bases are TGTGCCAGCAGCACCTCTGGGGCCAACGTCCTGACTTTC.

The chain joins TRBV6-1 to TRBJ1-2; 7 bases map to TRBD1. CDR3 size: 15 residues. Unmatched junction bases numbered 8, after V lost 3 bases and J lost 4 bases. In germline, CDR1 is MNHNS, CDR2 SASEGT. CDR3 protein: CASSDSDRAGYGYTF. CDR3 coding DNA: TGTGCCAGCAGTGATAGTGACAGGGCAGGCTATGGCTACACCTTC.

This clone is a singleton in its sample. The genes are TRBV30 and TRBJ2-3; D not resolved. Per the germline V gene, CDR1 is GTSNPN and CDR2 is SVGIG (reference sequence). CDR3 length equals 17 residues. V was shortened by 0 bases and J by 2 bases, with 18 bases between the two germline ends. DNA of the CDR3: TGTGCCTGGAGTGTAAAGTACGGATCCTCTATCACAGATACGCAGTATTTT. Encoded protein: CAWSVKYGSSITDTQYF.

This clone was observed at least ten times. Other DNA variants within this sample encode the same CDR3. This rearrangement joins TRBV6-4 to TRBJ2-1, with no clear D. This CDR3 comprises 13 residues. Germline CDR1 reads MRHNA; CDR2 reads SNTAGT. V was pared by 4 bases and J by 0 bases, with 4 bases between. The CDR3 protein is CASSASSYNEQFF. The DNA for the CDR3 is TGTGCCAGCAGTGCCAGCTCCTACAATGAGCAGTTCTTC.

This chain links TRBV6-4 with TRBJ2-7; 8 nucleotides align to TRBD1. Trimming at V came to 6 bases and at J to 4 bases, leaving 8 bases not matched to a gene. The CDR3 extends over 14 amino acids. Germline CDR1 is MRHNA and CDR2 is SNTAGT. The CDR3 bases are TGTGCCAGCAGCTTGTTACAGGGGGATTACGAGCAGTACTTC. This sequence encodes CASSLLQGDYEQYF.

Of note for this clone: Other DNA sequences of this sample code for an identical CDR3. V is TRBV27 and J is TRBJ2-7; 7 bases line up with TRBD2. Germline CDR1 MNHEY, CDR2 SMNVEV (reference sequence). The CDR3 covers 16 residues. The V and J ends lost 4 bases and 0 bases, in that order; junction bases with no gene match: 9. Here the CDR3 reads CASSSSSGSISYEQYF. Written as DNA, the CDR3 is TGTGCCAGCAGTTCCAGTAGCGGGTCGATCTCCTACGAGCAGTACTTC.

The chain combines TRBV6-5 with TRBJ1-1; perhaps TRBD1 as D (6 bases). CDR3 length: 15 amino acids. Trimming took off 4 bases at V and 0 bases at J, with 12 bases between the two ends. CDR1 and CDR2 from the germline V gene are MNHEY and SVGAGI. The CDR3 DNA reads TGTGCCAGCAGTTTCGTCAGGGGACTGAACACTGAAGCTTTCTTT. Protein sequence: CASSFVRGLNTEAFF.

The CDR3 sequence: CASSLAPLETQYF. The CDR3 nucleotides read TGTGCCAGCAGCTTGGCACCTCTGGAGACCCAGTACTTC. V is TRBV5-4 and J is TRBJ2-5; D ambiguous. With 0 bases removed from V and 5 bases from J, the gap between germline ends came to 8 bases. This CDR3 has 13 amino acids. Germline CDR1 is SGHNT and CDR2 is YYREEE (reference sequence). The full variable domain, its missing parts supplied by reference TRBV5-4 and TRBJ2-5, is ETGVTQSPTHLIKTRGQQVTLRCSSQSGHNTVSWYQQALGQGPQFIFQYYREEENGRGNFPPRFSGLQFPNYSSELNVNALELDDSALYLCASSLAPLETQYFGPGTRLLVL.

V is TRBV5-1 and J is TRBJ2-1; 14 nucleotides agree with TRBD2. The V segment lost 6 bases and the J segment 1 base; nucleotides outside the gene matches: 6. This CDR3 is built from 17 residues. Germline V gene sequence: CDR1 SGHRS, CDR2 YFSETQ. The CDR3 sequence: CASTSGLAGVSYNEQFF. The DNA for the CDR3 is TGCGCCAGCACCTCGGGACTAGCGGGAGTGTCCTACAATGAGCAGTTCTTC.

This clone was observed a few times. The chain combines TRBV27 with TRBJ1-1, with unresolved D. This CDR3 spans 14 amino acids. The germline CDR1 and CDR2 sequences are MNHEY and SMNVEV (reference sequence). V dropped 5 bases and J dropped 4 bases, with 14 bases sitting between them. The CDR3 region has the DNA TGTGCCAGCAGTCCTAGGGTGGGGAGCACTGAAGCTTTCTTT. Translated: CASSPRVGSTEAFF.

The genes are TRBV7-8 and TRBJ1-4, with unresolved D. V dropped 2 bases and J dropped 6 bases, with 7 bases sitting between them. CDR3 length: 13 residues. Germline V gene lookup returns CDR1 SGHVS and CDR2 FQNEAQ. CDR3 nucleotides: TGTGCCAGCAGCTTATATTTGGATGAAAAACTGTTTTTT. Translated, it gives CASSLYLDEKLFF.

CDR3 sequence (DNA): TGTGCCAGCAGTCCAATTCCGCAGCGGGAGGCCCAAGAGACCCAGTACTTC. Translated, it gives CASSPIPQREAQETQYF. The rearrangement joins TRBV27 to TRBJ2-5, with 9 bases aligning to TRBD2. Germline loops: CDR1 MNHEY, CDR2 SMNVEV (reference sequence). Losses at the gene ends were 5 bases for V and 1 base for J; bases not matched to a gene: 11. This CDR3 comprises 17 residues.

The genes are TRBV4-3 and TRBJ2-2; possibly TRBD1 for D (6 bases). Germline CDR1 and CDR2: LGHNA and YSLEER. This CDR3 is 16 amino acids long. Trimming stripped 3 bases from V and 5 bases from J, with 16 bases between. The CDR3 protein is CASSHPTGTRTGELFF. The CDR3 DNA follows: TGCGCCAGCAGCCACCCCACAGGGACCCGGACCGGGGAGCTGTTTTTT.

The rearrangement links TRBV4-1 to TRBJ2-7; the match to TRBD2 covers 9 bases. In germline, CDR1 is MGHRA, CDR2 YSYEKL. The V segment lost 4 bases and the J segment 0 bases; nucleotides outside the gene matches: 4. CDR3 size: 15 residues. CDR3 protein: CASSLATSGSYEQYF. CDR3 sequence (DNA): TGCGCCAGCAGCCTCGCGACTAGCGGCTCCTACGAGCAGTACTTC.

The chain joins TRBV27 to TRBJ1-5; 8 nucleotides align to TRBD1. V gave up 5 bases and J gave up 0 bases; unmatched junction bases: 6. The length of the CDR3 is 16 residues. From germline, CDR1 is MNHEY and CDR2 SMNVEV (reference sequence). The CDR3 DNA reads TGTGCCAGCAGTCATGCGACAGGGGATAGCAATCAGCCCCAGCATTTT. Amino acid sequence: CASSHATGDSNQPQHF.

The rearrangement joins TRBV7-9 to TRBJ2-2, with a possible D match to TRBD2 (5 bases). V was pared by 6 bases and J by 8 bases, with 16 bases between. CDR1 and CDR2 (germline): SEHNR, FQNEAQ (reference sequence). The CDR3 covers 14 residues. The CDR3 sequence is CASRRSGEPGELFF. CDR3 in DNA: TGTGCCAGCAGAAGATCCGGGGAGCCTGGGGAGCTGTTTTTT.

V is TRBV4-3 and J is TRBJ2-6; D remains unclear. V was pared by 4 bases and J by 0 bases, with 19 bases between. The germline gives CDR1 LGHNA, CDR2 YSLEER. This CDR3 region has 19 residues. For the CDR3, the DNA is TGCGCCAGCAGCCTGTACCCCCGGACGTCGCGCTCTGGGGCCAACGTCCTGACTTTC. It is translated as CASSLYPRTSRSGANVLTF.

V gene TRBV9 combines with J gene TRBJ2-7; 10 nucleotides agree with TRBD1. The CDR3 has 13 residues. V lost 4 bases, J lost 6 bases, and 4 bases stayed unmatched. The V gene's germline CDR1 is SGDLS and CDR2 YYNGEE. This CDR3 is CASSRRDRGEQYF. CDR3 nucleotides: TGTGCCAGCAGCCGACGGGACAGGGGCGAGCAGTACTTC.

The chain couples TRBV28 to TRBJ2-7; D possibly corresponds to TRBD2 (5 bases). This CDR3 is 14 amino acids long. From germline, CDR1 is MDHEN and CDR2 SYDVKM. V was trimmed by 5 bases and J by 3 bases, leaving 14 bases between them. The CDR3 bases are TGTGCCAGCAGTCCTGACTACATGAGCTACGAGCAGTACTTC. This encodes CASSPDYMSYEQYF. Combining the CDR3 with reference TRBV28 and TRBJ2-7 gives the whole variable domain DVKVTQSSRYLVKRTGEKVFLECVQDMDHENMFWYRQDPGLGLRLIYFSYDVKMKEKGDIPEGYSVSREKKERFSLILESASTNQTSMYLCASSPDYMSYEQYFGPGTRLTVT.

V is TRBV5-4 and J is TRBJ2-7; D might be TRBD1 or TRBD2, each matching 5 bases. V dropped 1 base and J dropped 6 bases, with 14 bases sitting between them. The CDR3 runs 14 residues. Germline V gene sequence: CDR1 SGHNT, CDR2 YYREEE (reference sequence). The CDR3 nucleotides are TGTGCCAGCAGCTTGTACGGGGCGAGTGGCGAGCAGTACTTC. Its translation: CASSLYGASGEQYF.

The chain links TRBV13 to TRBJ2-1, with D unclear. The CDR3 loop spans 14 amino acids. The germline V gene encodes CDR1 PRHDT and CDR2 FYEKMQ (reference sequence). V was pared by 5 bases and J by 8 bases, with 16 bases between. As DNA, the CDR3 is TGTGCCAGCAGCGTCAGCCTTGAGCCGTATGAGCAGTTCTTC. It translates to CASSVSLEPYEQFF.

The J gene is TRBJ2-2, the V gene TRBV19; D possibly corresponds to TRBD1 (5 bases). Per germline, CDR1 LNHDA and CDR2 SQIVND (reference sequence). Trimming removed 7 bases from V and 5 bases from J, with 20 bases in between. This CDR3 contains 16 residues. CDR3 loop: CASTLTGALRTGELFF. The CDR3 nucleotides are TGTGCCAGTACTCTAACTGGGGCCTTACGAACCGGGGAGCTGTTTTTT.

The gene calls are TRBV5-6 and TRBJ2-7; no reliable D call. V lost 4 bases to trimming and J lost 5 bases, with 13 bases between them. The CDR3 totals 13 residues. CDR1 is SGHDT and CDR2 is YYEEEE in the germline V gene. The CDR3 loop reads CASSPSEFHEQYF. The CDR3 DNA reads TGTGCCAGCAGCCCCTCGGAGTTCCACGAGCAGTACTTC.